Below, 5 T cell receptor beta chains from the same sample are listed, as sequenced in a study of somatic mutations in cytotoxic T cells in rheumatoid arthritis. Produced via immunoSEQ multiplex PCR; TCRdb's table is partial and in-frame only. The data hold more than 9,000 clones, with 70% to 75% observed a single time. What was sequenced was CD8+ T cells sorted from blood. Every receptor here comes from an adult with rheumatoid arthritis.

The V gene is TRBV7-9, the J gene TRBJ2-3; the match to TRBD2 covers 9 bases. Losses at the gene ends were 2 bases for V and 6 bases for J; bases not matched to a gene: 6. CDR3 size: 15 residues. The germline CDR1 and CDR2 sequences are SEHNR and FQNEAQ (reference sequence). The CDR3 loop reads CASSLSAGGQDTQYF. The CDR3 DNA sequence: TGTGCCAGCAGCTTATCAGCGGGGGGCCAGGATACGCAGTATTTT. The full variable domain, completed using reference TRBV7-9 and TRBJ2-3, is DTGVSQNPRHKITKRGQNVTFRCDPISEHNRLYWYRQTLGQGPEFLTYFQNEAQLEKSRLLSDRFSAERPKGSFSTLEIQRTEQGDSAMYLCASSLSAGGQDTQYFGPGTRLTVL.

This chain links TRBV9 with TRBJ2-2, with D unresolved. Germline V gene lookup returns CDR1 SGDLS and CDR2 YYNGEE. The CDR3 spans 18 residues. The V gene lost 3 bases and the J gene lost 0 bases, with 18 bases spanning the gap. DNA of the CDR3: TGTGCCAGCAGCGCCCTCCCCCTGGCGGTCGCGAACACCGGGGAGCTGTTTTTT. Translating gives CASSALPLAVANTGELFF.

This clone occurred a few times. The chain has TRBV7-9 and TRBJ2-1; D remains unclear. The germline gives CDR1 SEHNR, CDR2 FQNEAQ (reference sequence). Trimming removed 3 bases at V and 6 bases at J, with 6 bases between. The CDR3 is 12 residues long. This CDR3 is CASSFVFNEQFF. The CDR3 nucleotides read TGTGCCAGCAGCTTTGTGTTCAATGAGCAGTTCTTC.

This clone was observed a handful of times. V gene TRBV7-9 combines with J gene TRBJ2-7; tentatively, D is TRBD1 (5 bases). V lost 3 bases to trimming and J lost 3 bases, with 12 bases between them. The CDR3 sequence is 14 residues long. Germline V lookup: CDR1 SEHNR, CDR2 FQNEAQ (reference sequence). This CDR3 is CASSFAQGNYEQYF. Here the CDR3 DNA reads TGTGCCAGCAGCTTCGCGCAGGGAAACTACGAGCAGTACTTC. The entire variable domain, with the rest obtained from reference TRBV7-9 and TRBJ2-7, is as follows: DTGVSQNPRHKITKRGQNVTFRCDPISEHNRLYWYRQTLGQGPEFLTYFQNEAQLEKSRLLSDRFSAERPKGSFSTLEIQRTEQGDSAMYLCASSFAQGNYEQYFGPGTRLTVT.

The chain links TRBV30 to TRBJ1-2; D gene ambiguous. There are 15 residues in the CDR3. Germline loops: CDR1 GTSNPN, CDR2 SVGIG (reference sequence). Trimming left V 5 bases short and J 4 bases short, with 20 bases between. This CDR3 reads CAWAGGHNGLYGYTF. In DNA, the CDR3 is TGTGCCTGGGCTGGTGGCCACAACGGGCTCTATGGCTACACCTTC.